These T cell receptor beta chains were read from a single sample in a study of blood T cell repertoires in COVID-19. Using immunoSEQ multiplex PCR, the repertoire was profiled, and TCRdb retains in-frame clones only, with some absent. The sample yields 110,000 to 150,000 clones, less than 85% seen once. The sequencing sample was made of PBMCs or T cells enriched from blood (not recorded which). Source of these receptors: a woman aged 18-35 years who had been exposed to COVID-19. The conserved cysteine and the conserved F or W are not part of the CDR3 here. The D gene is left open where the match is weak. A clone size is listed for some rows: how often the clone was seen (once, few, many), or a class if it is expanded.

>TRBD2|TRBV11-2|.
ASSLGGWTSGRGDTQY
>.|TRBV28|.
ASTPRGTHEQY
>.|TRBV30|.
AWSEGRLSNQPQH
>TRBD1|TRBV18|.
ASSPGQGMYEQY
>TRBD1|TRBV9|.
ASRATGTGGTDTQY
>.|TRBV29-1|.
SVGGGWNQPQH
>.|TRBV18|.
ASSSGAQPQH
>.|TRBV19|.
ASSIIADTEAF
>.|TRBV20-1|.
SARGGETQY
>TRBD1|TRBV25-1|few
ASSYRGSHNEQF
>.|TRBV14|.
ASSVSGGYEQY
>.|TRBV27|.
ASSWGTDSYEQY
>TRBD1|TRBV18|.
ASSRGTANTGELF
>.|TRBV4-3|.
ASSQGPRDTIY
>.|TRBV19|.
ASRPGEGEDGYT
>.|TRBV14|.
ASSQGASGNTIY